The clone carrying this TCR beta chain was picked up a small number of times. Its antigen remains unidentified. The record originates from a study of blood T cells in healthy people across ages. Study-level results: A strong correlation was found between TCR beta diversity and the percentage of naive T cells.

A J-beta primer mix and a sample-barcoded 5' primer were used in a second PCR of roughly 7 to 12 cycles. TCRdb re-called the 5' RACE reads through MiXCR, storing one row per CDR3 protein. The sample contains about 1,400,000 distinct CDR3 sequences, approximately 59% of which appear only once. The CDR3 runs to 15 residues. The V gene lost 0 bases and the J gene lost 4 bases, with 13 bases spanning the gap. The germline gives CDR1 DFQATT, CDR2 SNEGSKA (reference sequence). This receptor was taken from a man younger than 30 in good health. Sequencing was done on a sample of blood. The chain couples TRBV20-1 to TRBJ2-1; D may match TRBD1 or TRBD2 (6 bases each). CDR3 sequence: CSARDWGALYNEQFF. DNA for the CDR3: TGCAGTGCTAGAGATTGGGGGGCCCTTTACAATGAGCAGTTCTTC.